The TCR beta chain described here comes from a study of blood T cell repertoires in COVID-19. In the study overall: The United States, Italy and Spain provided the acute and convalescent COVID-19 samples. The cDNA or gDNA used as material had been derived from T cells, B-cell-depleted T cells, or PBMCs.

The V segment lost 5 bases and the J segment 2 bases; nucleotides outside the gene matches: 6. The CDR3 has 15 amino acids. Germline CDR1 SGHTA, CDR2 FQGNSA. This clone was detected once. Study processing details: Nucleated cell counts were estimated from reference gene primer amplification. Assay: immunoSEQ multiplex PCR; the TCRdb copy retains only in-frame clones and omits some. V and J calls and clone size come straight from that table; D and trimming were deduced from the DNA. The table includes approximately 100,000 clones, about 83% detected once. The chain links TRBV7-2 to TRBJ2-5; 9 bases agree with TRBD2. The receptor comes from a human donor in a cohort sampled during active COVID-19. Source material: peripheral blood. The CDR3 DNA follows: TGTGCCAGCAGCCTATTCGCGGGAGGGCAAGAGACCCAGTACTTC. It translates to CASSLFAGGQETQYF.